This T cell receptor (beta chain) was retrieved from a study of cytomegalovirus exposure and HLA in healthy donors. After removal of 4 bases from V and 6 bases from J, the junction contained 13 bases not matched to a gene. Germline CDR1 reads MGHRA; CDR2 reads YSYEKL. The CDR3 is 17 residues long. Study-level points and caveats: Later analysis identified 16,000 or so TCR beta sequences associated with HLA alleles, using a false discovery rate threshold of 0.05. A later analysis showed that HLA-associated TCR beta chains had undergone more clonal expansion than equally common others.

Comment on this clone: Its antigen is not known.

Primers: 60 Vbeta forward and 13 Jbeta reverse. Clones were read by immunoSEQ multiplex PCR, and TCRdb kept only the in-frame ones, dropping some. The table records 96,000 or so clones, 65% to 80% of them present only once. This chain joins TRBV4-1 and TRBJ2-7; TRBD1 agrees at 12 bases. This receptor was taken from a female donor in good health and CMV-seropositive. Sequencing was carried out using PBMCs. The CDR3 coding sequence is TGCGCCAGCAGCCCGTCAAGGGACAGGGGGCAGGGGGGCGAGCAGTACTTC. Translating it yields CASSPSRDRGQGGEQYF.